One sample yielded the 6 T cell receptor beta chains listed below, sequenced in a study of T cell repertoires in cytomegalovirus infection. TCRdb re-called the reads through MiXCR, storing one row per CDR3 protein. The sample gives hundreds of thousands of distinct CDR3 sequences, less than 40% of which show up once; 2.8% is in the top ten. The sample consisted of PBMCs. The receptors come from a human donor in good health (CMV status not recorded). Some clones in this sample may be carry-over from other donors' samples.

This clonotype was counted a few times. The chain employs TRBV28 and TRBJ2-7, with 10 nucleotides matching TRBD2. Germline trimming cut 5 bases from V and 3 bases from J; bases unmatched to any gene: 7. Germline V gene lookup returns CDR1 MDHEN and CDR2 SYDVKM. This CDR3 region has 15 residues. The CDR3 DNA reads as TGTGCCAGCAGTCCCAGGACTAGCGGAGACTACGAGCAGTACTTC. Translated: CASSPRTSGDYEQYF.

This clonotype was counted a few times. This chain links TRBV7-2 with TRBJ2-7; D perhaps matches TRBD2 (5 bases). CDR3 length equals 15 residues. Trimming removed 4 bases from V and 5 bases from J, with 18 bases in between. Germline CDR1 and CDR2: SGHTA and FQGNSA. CDR3 sequence: CASSSVVRGGDEQYF. CDR3 DNA sequence: TGTGCCAGCAGCTCAGTAGTACGGGGTGGGGACGAGCAGTACTTC.

V and J are TRBV12-3 or TRBV12-4 and TRBJ1-2, with 11 bases lining up with TRBD1. The CDR3 runs 15 residues. Trimming removed 6 bases from V and 1 base from J; junction bases left unmatched: 4. The CDR3 DNA is TGTGCCAGCAGATTGGACAGGGGGCGTAACTATGGCTACACCTTC. Translated, it gives CASRLDRGRNYGYTF.

This sequence joins TRBV5-6 and TRBJ2-5; the match to TRBD2 covers 7 bases. J gave up 5 bases and V 3 bases, and 10 bases lay outside the gene matches. Germline V gene data show CDR1 as SGHDT and CDR2 as YYEEEE. The CDR3 extends over 15 amino acids. The CDR3 reads CASSSWTSLKETQYF. In DNA, the CDR3 is TGTGCCAGCAGCTCCTGGACTAGTTTGAAGGAGACCCAGTACTTC.

This clonotype was picked up a small number of times. The V gene is TRBV6-5, the J gene TRBJ1-6; D perhaps matches TRBD1 (5 bases). V lost 5 bases and J lost 6, with 11 bases in between. The CDR3 runs to 14 residues. Germline V lookup: CDR1 MNHEY, CDR2 SVGAGI. As DNA, the CDR3 is TGTGCCAGCAGTATCCGGGGCACTAATTCACCCCTCCACTTT. Protein sequence: CASSIRGTNSPLHF.

V is TRBV11-2 and J is TRBJ2-1; 9 bases are shared with TRBD2. Germline CDR1 reads SGHAT; CDR2 reads FQNNGV. The CDR3 has 18 residues. Trimming at V came to 3 bases and at J to 6 bases, leaving 15 bases not matched to a gene. The CDR3: CASSLGVAGERSRNEQFF. The CDR3 DNA is TGTGCCAGCAGCTTGGGGGTAGCGGGAGAACGTAGTCGCAATGAGCAGTTCTTC.